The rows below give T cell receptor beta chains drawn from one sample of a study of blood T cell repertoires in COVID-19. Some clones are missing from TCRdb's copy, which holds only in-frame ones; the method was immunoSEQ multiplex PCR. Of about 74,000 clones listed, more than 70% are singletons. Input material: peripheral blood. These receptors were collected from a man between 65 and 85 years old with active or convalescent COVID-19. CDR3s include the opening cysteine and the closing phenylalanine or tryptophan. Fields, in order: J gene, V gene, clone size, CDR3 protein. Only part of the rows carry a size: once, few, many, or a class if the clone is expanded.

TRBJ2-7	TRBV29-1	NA	CSVEGGGGYEQYF
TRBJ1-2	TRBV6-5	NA	CASSATQTNYGYTF
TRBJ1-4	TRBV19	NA	CASKVTGQEKLFF
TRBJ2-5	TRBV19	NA	CASSIDPTPGWETQYF
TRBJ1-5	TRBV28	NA	CASSNPHQGQPQHF
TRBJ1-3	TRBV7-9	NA	CASSLQATFSGNTIYF
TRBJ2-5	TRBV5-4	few	CASSLRGETQYF
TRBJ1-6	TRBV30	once	CAWEPTSGPLHF
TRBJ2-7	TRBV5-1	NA	CASSVGAGGFNEQYF
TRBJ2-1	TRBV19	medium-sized	CASSILFNEQFF
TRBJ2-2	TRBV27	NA	CASRSGQGATGELFF
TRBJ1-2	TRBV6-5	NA	CASSLDRGPRGYTF
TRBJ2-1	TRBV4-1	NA	CASSAVRTSSYNEQFF
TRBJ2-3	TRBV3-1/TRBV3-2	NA	CAGRPTSGGAGDTQYF
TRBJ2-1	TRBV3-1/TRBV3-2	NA	CASRSSYNEQFF
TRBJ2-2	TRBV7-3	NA	CASSLLPSGTNTGELFF
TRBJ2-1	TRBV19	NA	CASSTGLAGGLSVYEQFF
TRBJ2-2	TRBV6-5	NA	CASSPGTSAGELFF
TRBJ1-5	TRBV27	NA	CASSFGQGQPQHF
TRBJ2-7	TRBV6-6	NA	CASSSEQVLSYEQYF
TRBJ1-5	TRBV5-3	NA	CARSLRFQGRFQPQHF
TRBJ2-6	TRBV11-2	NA	CASSLSGAVSGANVLTF
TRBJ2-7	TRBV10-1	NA	CASRLQGALYEQYF
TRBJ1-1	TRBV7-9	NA	CASSTWGSEAFF
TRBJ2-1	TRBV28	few	CASSYYRLGPYNEQFF
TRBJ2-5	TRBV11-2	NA	CASSPARGAGETQYF
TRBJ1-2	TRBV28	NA	CATEKYGYTF
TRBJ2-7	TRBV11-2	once	CASSAPGTSGGAYEQYF
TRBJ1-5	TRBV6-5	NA	CASGGTADQPQHF
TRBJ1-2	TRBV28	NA	CASSPPSPEQGYGYTF
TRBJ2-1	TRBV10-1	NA	CASSRSGGHNEQFF
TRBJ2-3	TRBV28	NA	CATAGSRRTDTQYF
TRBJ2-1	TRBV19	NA	CASSIVGGNNEQFF
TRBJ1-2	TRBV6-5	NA	CASERANGYTF
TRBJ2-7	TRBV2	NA	CASSEFFLSYEQYF
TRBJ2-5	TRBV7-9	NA	CASSLAAGANQETQYF
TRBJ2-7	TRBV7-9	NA	CASSLFWGQGEQYF
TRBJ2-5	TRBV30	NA	CAWTPETYQETQYF
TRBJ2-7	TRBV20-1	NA	CSAIRGYEQYF
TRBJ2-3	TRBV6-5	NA	CASLEWVGTDTQYF
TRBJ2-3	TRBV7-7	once	CASSLAGGTDTQYF
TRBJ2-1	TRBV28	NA	CASIKGLGGRNEQFF
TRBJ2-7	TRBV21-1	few	CARFIRVVSYEQYF
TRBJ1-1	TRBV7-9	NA	CASHDRVGTEAFF
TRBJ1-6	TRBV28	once	CASSLSTGNSPLHF
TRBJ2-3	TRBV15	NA	CATSRDPIAGNTDTQYF
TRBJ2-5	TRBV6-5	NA	CASSYHLGGLEETQYF
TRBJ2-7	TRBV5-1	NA	CASSRQGATQYEQYF
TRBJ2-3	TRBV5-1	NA	CASSILYSGDTDTQYF
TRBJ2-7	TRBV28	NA	CASIAGGHGEQYF
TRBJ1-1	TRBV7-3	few	CASSLTTGGVGSTEAFF
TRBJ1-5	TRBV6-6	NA	CASSSPYLSEPQHF
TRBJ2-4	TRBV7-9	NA	CASSFGGENIQYF
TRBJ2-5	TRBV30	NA	CAWSELAGEETQYF
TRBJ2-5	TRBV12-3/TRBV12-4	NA	CASRQSVQETQYF
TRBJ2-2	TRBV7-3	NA	CASSRAGDTGELFF
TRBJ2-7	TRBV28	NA	CASSERASGLSYF
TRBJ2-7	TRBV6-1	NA	CASSEVPGWNF